Presented here are 21 T cell receptor beta chains from one specimen sequenced in a study of shared clonotypes between healthy human individuals. Clones were sequenced by immunoSEQ multiplex PCR, and TCRdb holds only the in-frame ones, with some missing. Altogether 2 million to 3 million clones are present, approximately 93% being singletons, with the ten largest covering 0.36%. The sample consisted of naive CD4+ T cells from PBMCs. Subset defined: CD45RA+ positively selected. Receptors were obtained from a man between 18 and 29 years old in good health. Some clones in this sample may be carry-over from other donors' samples.

The chain couples TRBV10-1 to TRBJ2-1, with D maybe TRBD2 (5 bases). CDR1 is WNHNN, CDR2 SYGVQD, per germline (reference sequence). Trimming stripped 1 base from V and 10 bases from J, with 17 bases between. The CDR3 runs 15 residues. CDR3 residues: CASSEFDYESEEQFF. The CDR3 DNA sequence: TGCGCCAGCAGTGAGTTTGACTACGAAAGCGAGGAGCAGTTCTTC.

The chain is built from TRBV18 and TRBJ2-2, with 7 bases fitting TRBD1. Germline V gene sequence: CDR1 KGHSH, CDR2 LQKENI. The CDR3 spans 15 residues. V lost 4 bases, J lost 4 bases, and 6 bases stayed unmatched. CDR3 nucleotide sequence: TGTGCCAGCTCACAACTAACAGGGGTCACCGGGGAGCTGTTTTTT. It specifies CASSQLTGVTGELFF.

V gene TRBV7-9 combines with J gene TRBJ2-1, with TRBD2 identical over 9 bases. CDR1 SEHNR and CDR2 FQNEAQ come from the germline V gene (reference sequence). The CDR3 totals 17 residues. Trimming removed 2 bases from V and 0 bases from J; junction bases left unmatched: 5. This CDR3 reads CASSLSAGGYSYNEQFF. CDR3 in DNA: TGTGCCAGCAGCTTATCAGCGGGAGGATACTCCTACAATGAGCAGTTCTTC.

In regard to this clone: This sample also contains other DNA sequences that code for the same CDR3. This rearrangement joins TRBV5-6 to TRBJ2-2, with D unclear. With 2 bases removed from V and 5 bases from J, the gap between germline ends came to 7 bases. The CDR3 consists of 13 residues. Per germline, CDR1 SGHDT and CDR2 YYEEEE. CDR3 sequence (DNA): TGTGCCAGCAGCTTCGGTCGAACCGGGGAGCTGTTTTTT. This codes for CASSFGRTGELFF.

The chain carries TRBV7-2 and TRBJ2-7; 9 bases match TRBD2. The CDR3 runs 13 residues. Looked up from germline, CDR1 is SGHTA and CDR2 is FQGNSA. V lost 1 base, J lost 7 bases, and 2 bases stayed unmatched. The CDR3 nucleotides read TGTGCCAGCAGCTTAGGCGGGAGGGGAGAGCAGTACTTC. This codes for CASSLGGRGEQYF.

The V and J genes are TRBV6-1 and TRBJ2-1; 8 positions agree with TRBD1. The CDR3 is 15 amino acids. V shed 5 bases, J shed 7 bases, and the junction held 10 bases outside the gene matches. In germline, CDR1 is MNHNS, CDR2 SASEGT. The CDR3 loop reads CASSTGGLGANEQFF. The CDR3 DNA follows: TGTGCCAGCAGTACAGGGGGATTGGGGGCGAATGAGCAGTTCTTC.

As regards this clone: A much larger clone differs from this one at a single base, so this may be a read error. The chain carries TRBV5-4 and TRBJ2-5; D is ambiguous. V was pared by 6 bases and J by 1 base, with 4 bases between. The germline gives CDR1 SGHNT, CDR2 YYREEE (reference sequence). The CDR3 is made up of 11 amino acids. The CDR3 loop is CASTFQETQYF. CDR3 bases: TGTGCCAGCACCTTCCAAGAGACCCAGTACTTC.

The V and J genes are TRBV7-9 and TRBJ2-7, with D maybe TRBD1 (6 bases). Trimming took off 1 base at V and 0 bases at J, with 10 bases between the two ends. Per germline, CDR1 SEHNR and CDR2 FQNEAQ (reference sequence). This CDR3 has 15 amino acids. The CDR3 DNA follows: TGTGCCAGCAGCTTAGTGACAGGCGGCTCCTACGAGCAGTACTTC. Translated, it gives CASSLVTGGSYEQYF.

The gene calls are TRBV28 and TRBJ1-5, with D unresolved. CDR1 is MDHEN, CDR2 SYDVKM, per germline. Deletions cut 5 bases from V and 0 bases from J, with 5 bases between. The CDR3 length is 13 residues. In DNA, the CDR3 is TGTGCCAGCAGTGTCTTTAGCAATCAGCCCCAGCATTTT. It translates to CASSVFSNQPQHF. The whole variable domain, remainder taken from reference TRBV28 and TRBJ1-5, is DVKVTQSSRYLVKRTGEKVFLECVQDMDHENMFWYRQDPGLGLRLIYFSYDVKMKEKGDIPEGYSVSREKKERFSLILESASTNQTSMYLCASSVFSNQPQHFGDGTRLSIL.

A word on this clone: Without the conserved terminal phenylalanine or tryptophan, this CDR3 likely stems from a read error. The DNA is left out, because the CDR3 cannot be placed on it with certainty; the CDR3 is given as TCRdb lists it. This chain links TRBV7-9 with TRBJ2-7; the table calls TRBD1, which could not be checked here. The germline V gene has CDR1 SEHNR and CDR2 FQNEAQ (reference sequence). The CDR3 extends over 10 residues, inclusive of both ends. The CDR3 protein is CASSPGQAIL.

The chain is built from TRBV15 and TRBJ1-5; unclear D gene. The V end lost 0 bases, the J end lost 11 bases, and 17 bases lay between the germline ends. CDR1 is LNHNV, CDR2 YYDKDF, per germline (reference sequence). CDR3 length equals 15 residues. The CDR3: CATSRDRALAGTQHF. As DNA, the CDR3 is TGTGCCACCAGCAGAGATCGGGCCCTGGCGGGTACCCAGCATTTT.

The chain's CDR3 is CASSLEVLLGEQFF. Here the CDR3 DNA reads TGCGCCAGCAGCTTGGAGGTACTTCTTGGTGAGCAGTTCTTC. This chain links TRBV5-1 with TRBJ2-1; D is unclear. V lost 0 bases and J lost 9, with 13 bases in between. The CDR3 is 14 amino acids. Germline assignment: CDR1 SGHRS and CDR2 YFSETQ.

This clone occurred once. The J gene is TRBJ2-7, the V gene TRBV11-2; 7 nucleotides line up with TRBD1. The CDR3 length is 15 residues. J lost 0 bases, V lost 3 bases, and 5 bases had no gene match. Germline V gene lookup returns CDR1 SGHAT and CDR2 FQNNGV. Here the CDR3 DNA reads TGTGCCAGCAGCTTCTCTACAGGGGACTCCTACGAGCAGTACTTC. This sequence encodes CASSFSTGDSYEQYF.

V is TRBV7-2 and J is TRBJ2-3, with unresolved D. CDR1 SGHTA and CDR2 FQGNSA come from the germline V gene. The CDR3 sequence is 15 residues long. Trimming shortened V by 5 bases and J by 4 bases, and 16 bases separated the two germline ends. CDR3 DNA sequence: TGTGCCAGCAGCCCGGCAGGACCTGCGTCAGATACGCAGTATTTT. Amino acids: CASSPAGPASDTQYF.

As regards this clone: Additional DNA sequences in this sample encode the identical CDR3. This chain connects TRBV9 to TRBJ2-4; possibly TRBD1 or TRBD2 for D (6 bases each). Germline V gene sequence: CDR1 SGDLS, CDR2 YYNGEE. This CDR3 is built from 14 residues. V was cut by 0 bases and J by 4 bases, with 8 bases left in between. CDR3 in amino acids: CASSVGGTKNIQYF. As DNA, the CDR3 is TGTGCCAGCAGCGTAGGCGGGACAAAAAACATTCAGTACTTC.

The chain has TRBV19 and TRBJ1-5; TRBD1 might be the D (6 bases). The CDR3 consists of 15 residues. V lost 5 bases and J lost 1, with 12 bases in between. CDR1 is LNHDA and CDR2 is SQIVND in the germline V gene (reference sequence). CDR3 DNA: TGTGCCAGTAGTTGGACAGAAAACAGCAATCAGCCCCAGCATTTT. Encoded protein: CASSWTENSNQPQHF.

V gene TRBV19 combines with J gene TRBJ1-1, with 7 bases lining up with TRBD1. There are 16 residues in the CDR3. With V trimmed by 4 bases and J by 3 bases, 11 bases remained unmatched. Germline CDR1 reads LNHDA; CDR2 reads SQIVND (reference sequence). The CDR3 sequence: CASSSNSKGAYTEAFF. In DNA form, the CDR3 reads TGTGCCAGTAGTAGTAACAGTAAGGGGGCGTACACTGAAGCTTTCTTT.

The chain employs TRBV28 and TRBJ2-7; 8 bases fit TRBD1. The CDR3 runs to 13 residues. Germline CDR1 and CDR2: MDHEN and SYDVKM. V lost 8 bases and J lost 2; bases outside the gene matches: 5. The CDR3 DNA is TGTGCCAGCGACAGGGGATCTCCCTACGAGCAGTACTTC. Its translation is CASDRGSPYEQYF.

The V call is TRBV7-8, the J call TRBJ2-5, with 7 bases fitting TRBD1. Trimming at V came to 5 bases and at J to 2 bases, leaving 2 bases not matched to a gene. The CDR3 spans 13 residues. The V gene's germline CDR1 is SGHVS and CDR2 FQNEAQ. Written as DNA, the CDR3 is TGTGCCAGCAGCCGGACAGGACAAGAGACCCAGTACTTC. This gives the protein CASSRTGQETQYF.

The chain joins TRBV6-5 to TRBJ2-7; D possibly corresponds to TRBD2 (5 bases). This CDR3 region has 14 residues. Per germline, CDR1 MNHEY and CDR2 SVGAGI. With 2 bases removed from V and 2 bases from J, the gap between germline ends came to 10 bases. Written as DNA, the CDR3 is TGTGCCAGCAGTTACGGTGGGAGCACCTACGAGCAGTACTTC. It specifies CASSYGGSTYEQYF.

This chain links TRBV19 with TRBJ2-7, with D possibly being TRBD2 (6 bases). The length of the CDR3 is 16 residues. Trimming removed 5 bases from V and 0 bases from J, with 17 bases in between. Germline CDR1 is LNHDA and CDR2 is SQIVND (reference sequence). For the CDR3, the DNA is TGTGCCAGTAGTTCAAGGCGGGAAGCCTTCTCCTACGAGCAGTACTTC. Its translation is CASSSRREAFSYEQYF.